These T cell receptor beta chains were read from a single sample in a study of patients and donors after allogeneic stem cell transplantation. TCRdb itself ran the RT-PCR reads through MiXCR, one entry per CDR3 protein. Of 150,000 to 200,000 distinct CDR3 sequences in the sample, 24% were seen once. Sequencing was done on a sample of blood, either unsorted or a sorted T cell fraction (not recorded which). The receptors here all came from a human donor who was either an allogeneic HSCT recipient or a stem cell or donor lymphocyte infusion donor (not recorded which). It is not recorded whose cells these are; they may come from a transplant donor. Each CDR3 is given with its conserved first and last residue. The D gene is left open where the match is weak. Clone size is given for some rows only: seen once, a few or many times, or a class if the clone is expanded.

TRBJ2-2	.	.	TRBV7-2	CASSPRGTGELFF	TGTGCCAGCAGCCCGAGGGGCACCGGGGAGCTGTTTTTT
TRBJ2-7	.	.	TRBV9	CASSVARGQQYF	TGTGCCAGCAGCGTCGCACGCGGCCAGCAGTACTTC
TRBJ2-1	TRBD2	few	TRBV7-9	CASSSGTSGVDEQFF	TGTGCCAGCAGCTCCGGGACTAGCGGAGTGGATGAGCAGTTCTTC
TRBJ2-7	TRBD2	.	TRBV20-1	CSARKGLAESYEQYF	TGCAGTGCCCGAAAGGGACTAGCGGAGTCCTACGAGCAGTACTTC
TRBJ2-7	TRBD2	few	TRBV27	CASSPGTSGYEQYF	TGTGCCAGCAGCCCCGGGACTAGCGGTTACGAGCAGTACTTC
TRBJ2-3	.	.	TRBV10-3	CAISGGGAADTQYF	TGTGCCATCAGTGGAGGGGGGGCCGCAGATACGCAGTATTTT
TRBJ2-1	.	.	TRBV7-9	CASIRNEQFF	TGTGCCAGCATCCGCAATGAGCAGTTCTTC
TRBJ2-5	.	once	TRBV18	CASSPPYERETQYF	TGTGCCAGCTCACCACCGTACGAGAGGGAGACCCAGTACTTC
TRBJ1-2	.	.	TRBV12-3/TRBV12-4	CASTLAGANYGYTF	TGTGCCAGCACCCTTGCAGGGGCTAACTATGGCTACACCTTC
TRBJ2-7	TRBD2	.	TRBV20-1	CSAQRDSYEQYF	TGCAGTGCTCAGCGGGACTCCTACGAGCAGTACTTC
TRBJ1-6	TRBD1	.	TRBV3-1	CASSPTGGSDSPLHF	TGTGCCAGCAGCCCGACAGGGGGTTCGGATTCACCCCTCCACTTT
TRBJ2-1	TRBD2	.	TRBV4-3	CASSQVRLAGRDEQFF	TGCGCCAGCAGCCAGGTCAGACTAGCGGGACGGGATGAGCAGTTCTTC
TRBJ1-1	TRBD1	.	TRBV9	CASSVPGTGSSVFF	TGTGCCAGCAGCGTTCCCGGGACAGGGAGTTCGGTTTTCTTT
TRBJ2-1	TRBD1	.	TRBV25-1	CASSEDPWTGSYNEQFF	TGTGCCAGCAGTGAAGATCCCTGGACAGGGAGCTACAATGAGCAGTTCTTC
TRBJ2-2	.	.	TRBV11-3	CASSGTRTGELFF	TGTGCCAGCAGCGGGACACGGACCGGGGAGCTGTTTTTT
TRBJ1-2	.	once	TRBV29-1	CSVEVGTGLSYGYAF	TGCAGCGTTGAAGTAGGAACAGGGCTCTCCTATGGCTACGCCTTC
TRBJ2-1	TRBD2	few	TRBV7-9	CASSLAGLAGLHEQFF	TGTGCCAGCAGCTTAGCAGGACTAGCGGGGTTACATGAGCAGTTCTTC
TRBJ1-2	.	few	TRBV19	CASSTRTANYGYTF	TGTGCCAGTAGTACCCGGACAGCTAACTATGGCTACACCTTC
TRBJ2-1	TRBD2	.	TRBV2	CASSPWTSGGYNEQFF	TGTGCCAGCAGCCCCTGGACTAGCGGGGGGTACAATGAGCAGTTCTTC
TRBJ2-3	TRBD2	.	TRBV29-1	CSVAQGLAATDTQYF	TGCAGCGTCGCACAAGGACTAGCCGCCACAGATACGCAGTATTTT
TRBJ2-5	.	.	TRBV6-2/TRBV6-3	CASSYEPGRQETQYF	TGTGCCAGCAGTTACGAACCGGGGCGCCAAGAGACCCAGTACTTC
TRBJ1-3	.	.	TRBV7-9	CASSLSDTYSGNTIYF	TGTGCCAGCAGCTTATCTGACACTTACTCTGGAAACACCATATATTTT
TRBJ2-3	TRBD2	.	TRBV20-1	CSATYGLAGAPGADTQYF	TGCAGTGCTACTTACGGACTAGCGGGGGCCCCCGGCGCAGATACGCAGTATTTT
TRBJ2-3	.	.	TRBV3-1	CASSQFRQTTDTQYF	TGTGCCAGCAGCCAGTTTAGACAAACCACAGATACGCAGTATTTT
TRBJ2-1	TRBD2	few	TRBV6-5	CASSSPAGGARNEQFF	TGTGCCAGCAGTTCCCCCGCGGGGGGGGCGCGAAATGAGCAGTTCTTC
TRBJ1-2	TRBD1	few	TRBV7-2	CASRTGAPYGYTF	TGTGCCAGTCGGACAGGGGCTCCCTATGGCTACACCTTC
TRBJ1-2	TRBD1	few	TRBV24-1	CATSDSGTAYGYTF	TGTGCCACCAGTGACTCCGGGACAGCGTATGGCTACACCTTC
TRBJ2-2	TRBD2	.	TRBV6-5	CASWRGAATNTGELFF	TGTGCCAGCTGGCGGGGGGCGGCCACGAACACCGGGGAGCTGTTTTTT
TRBJ1-6	.	few	TRBV27	CASSFPGRNSPLHF	TGTGCCAGCAGTTTCCCGGGACGGAATTCACCCCTCCACTTT
TRBJ2-2	TRBD1	.	TRBV27	CASTGAGQGSAGELFF	TGTGCCAGCACCGGGGCCGGACAGGGTTCGGCCGGGGAGCTGTTTTTT
TRBJ2-7	.	.	TRBV4-3	CASSQVMAGEQYF	TGCGCCAGCAGCCAAGTCATGGCTGGCGAGCAGTACTTC
TRBJ2-7	TRBD1	.	TRBV11-3	CASSGQGASYEQYF	TGTGCCAGCAGCGGACAGGGGGCGTCCTACGAGCAGTACTTC
TRBJ1-4	.	many	TRBV5-1	CASTPSTGINEKLFF	TGCGCCAGCACACCATCGACAGGCATTAATGAAAAACTGTTTTTT
TRBJ1-1	.	few	TRBV20-1	CRQGFGAEAFF	TGCAGACAGGGTTTTGGAGCTGAAGCTTTCTTT
TRBJ2-3	.	few	TRBV30	CAWEPLWLTDTQYF	TGTGCCTGGGAGCCCCTCTGGCTCACAGATACGCAGTATTTT
TRBJ1-1	.	.	TRBV20-1	CSARDPFFVTEAFF	TGCAGTGCTAGAGATCCATTTTTCGTCACTGAAGCTTTCTTT
TRBJ2-5	.	.	TRBV12-3/TRBV12-4	CASSPRGGETQYF	TGTGCCAGCAGTCCGCGTGGGGGAGAGACCCAGTACTTC
TRBJ1-4	.	few	TRBV6-5	CASSHLGEKLFF	TGTGCCAGCAGCCACCTTGGGGAAAAACTGTTTTTT
TRBJ2-7	.	.	TRBV20-1	CSASRWNLHEQYF	TGCAGTGCTTCCCGCTGGAATCTCCACGAGCAGTACTTC
TRBJ1-1	TRBD1	many	TRBV7-2	CASSLAGGAMGMNTEAFF	TGTGCCAGCAGCTTAGCAGGGGGCGCGATGGGGATGAACACTGAAGCTTTCTTT
TRBJ2-1	TRBD2	.	TRBV12-3/TRBV12-4	CASRQRSGLANEQFF	TGTGCCAGCAGACAACGCTCGGGACTAGCAAATGAGCAGTTCTTC
TRBJ1-1	.	.	TRBV12-3/TRBV12-4	CASSLRVETEAFF	TGTGCCAGCAGTTTGAGGGTAGAGACTGAAGCTTTCTTT
TRBJ2-7	.	few	TRBV20-1	CSARDPQGRGEQYF	TGCAGTGCTAGAGATCCGCAGGGTCGGGGGGAGCAGTACTTC
TRBJ2-2	.	.	TRBV12-3/TRBV12-4	CASSFYAGNTGELFF	TGTGCCAGCAGTTTCTACGCAGGGAACACCGGGGAGCTGTTTTTT
TRBJ2-3	.	few	TRBV20-1	CSDRGGDTQYF	TGCAGTGATCGGGGAGGAGATACGCAGTATTTT
TRBJ2-7	TRBD2	few	TRBV29-1	CSVAGTSGTPTYEQYF	TGCAGCGTGGCAGGGACTAGCGGGACCCCTACCTACGAGCAGTACTTC
TRBJ1-1	.	few	TRBV29-1	CSVEAGSGAFF	TGCAGCGTTGAAGCGGGGTCTGGGGCTTTCTTT
TRBJ1-2	.	.	TRBV20-1	CSASQGSVYGYTF	TGCAGTGCTAGTCAGGGTTCTGTCTATGGCTACACCTTC
TRBJ1-2	.	.	TRBV7-9	CASSEDSASNYGYTF	TGTGCCAGCAGCGAGGACAGCGCCTCTAACTATGGCTACACCTTC
TRBJ2-7	.	.	TRBV30	CAWSVLKSEQYF	TGTGCCTGGAGTGTACTTAAGTCCGAGCAGTACTTC
TRBJ2-5	.	.	TRBV2	CASSELGLGGETQYF	TGTGCCAGCAGTGAATTGGGACTCGGTGGAGAGACCCAGTACTTC
TRBJ2-3	TRBD2	.	TRBV10-3	CATVTELAGKSTDTQYF	TGTGCCACCGTTACCGAACTAGCGGGGAAAAGCACAGATACGCAGTATTTT